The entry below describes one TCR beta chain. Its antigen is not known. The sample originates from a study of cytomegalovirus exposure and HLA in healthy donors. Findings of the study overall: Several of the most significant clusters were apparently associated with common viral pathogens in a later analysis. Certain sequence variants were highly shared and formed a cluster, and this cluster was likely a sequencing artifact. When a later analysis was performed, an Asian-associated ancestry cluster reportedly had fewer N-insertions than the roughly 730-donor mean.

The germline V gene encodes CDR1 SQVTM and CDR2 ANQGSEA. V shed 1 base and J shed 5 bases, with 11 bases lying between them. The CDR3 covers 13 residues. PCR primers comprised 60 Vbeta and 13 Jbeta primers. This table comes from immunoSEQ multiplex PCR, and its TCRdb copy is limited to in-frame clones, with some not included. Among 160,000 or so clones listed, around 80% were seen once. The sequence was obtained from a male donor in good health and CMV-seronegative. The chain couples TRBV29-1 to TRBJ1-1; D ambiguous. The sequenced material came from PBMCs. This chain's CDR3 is CSVEGDPGTEAFF. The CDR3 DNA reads TGCAGCGTTGAAGGAGACCCGGGGACTGAAGCTTTCTTT.